Following are 20 T cell receptor beta chains from one sample sequenced in a study of tumor-infiltrating lymphocytes in primary liver carcinoma. Investigators took RNA and DNA out together from roughly 21-30 mg of unsorted bulk tissue. The template, roughly 550 ng total RNA, yielded TCR beta cDNA made with a constant-region primer. It was through three nested multiplex PCR rounds of slightly modified ARM-PCR that TCR beta libraries arose. Use of TRBV1-TRBV30 forward primers with a C-beta reverse primer characterized the first two PCR rounds, which lasted 10 cycles each. TCRdb processed the multiplex PCR reads anew with MiXCR; each CDR3 protein has one entry. The data contain some 110,000 distinct CDR3 sequences, 64% of them seen just once; the ten biggest clones take up about 8%. Sequenced sample: liver tumor tissue from sampling region 3. As for subset: tumor region T3, left-lateral pole. These receptors all stem from a woman aged 55-69 years with primary liver carcinoma and hepatitis B virus infection.

On this clonotype: A much larger clone lies one base from this, so it may be a read error. The V gene is TRBV28, the J gene TRBJ2-7, with 8 bases matching TRBD2. V was clipped by 5 bases and J by 6 bases; unmatched bases: 12. The CDR3 consists of 15 residues. CDR1 MDHEN and CDR2 SYDVKM come from the germline V gene. DNA for the CDR3: TGTGCCAGCAGTACCCGACCAGCGGGAGTTGGCGAGCAGTACTTC. It is translated as CASSTRPAGVGEQYF.

This chain links TRBV4-1 with TRBJ2-1; no definite D call. V was shortened by 1 base and J by 5 bases, with 15 bases between the two germline ends. The CDR3 runs 16 residues. Germline loops: CDR1 MGHRA, CDR2 YSYEKL. In DNA, the CDR3 is TGCGCCAGCAGCCAAGGAGCAGGAGTAAACCACAATGAGCAGTTCTTC. Residues: CASSQGAGVNHNEQFF.

This clonotype was detected many times. The V gene is TRBV5-1, the J gene TRBJ2-5, with D perhaps matching TRBD2 (5 bases). V was shortened by 1 base and J by 4 bases, with 14 bases between the two germline ends. The germline V gene encodes CDR1 SGHRS and CDR2 YFSETQ. The CDR3 covers 15 residues. CDR3 sequence (DNA): TGCGCCAGCAGCTTGACGTCGGGCGCGGGAGAGACCCAGTACTTC. The encoded protein is CASSLTSGAGETQYF.

J is TRBJ2-5 and V is TRBV2; D unresolved. This CDR3 has 12 residues. Germline V gene sequence: CDR1 SNHLY, CDR2 FYNNEI. The V end was cut by 6 bases, the J end by 4 bases, with 9 bases between. This CDR3 reads CASRSMGETQYF. The CDR3 DNA follows: TGTGCCAGCAGGAGTATGGGAGAGACCCAGTACTTC. Full variable domain (rest looked up from reference TRBV2 and TRBJ2-5): EPEVTQTPSHQVTQMGQEVILRCVPISNHLYFYWYRQILGQKVEFLVSFYNNEISEKSEIFDDQFSVERPDGSNFTLKIRSTKLEDSAMYFCASRSMGETQYFGPGTRLLVL.

V and J are TRBV11-3 and TRBJ2-1, with D unresolved. This CDR3 comprises 13 residues. Trimming took 10 bases from V and 9 from J, leaving 19 bases between them. Germline assignment: CDR1 SGHNT and CDR2 YENEEA. This chain's CDR3 is CANSLDTWGEQFF. The CDR3 region has the DNA TGTGCCAACAGTTTAGATACGTGGGGTGAGCAGTTCTTC.

This clonotype was observed once. An end of the junction differs from the germline gene, which may be a read error. J is TRBJ2-1 and V is TRBV28, with D unresolved. The CDR3 runs 12 residues. The germline V gene has CDR1 MDHEN and CDR2 SYDVKM. CDR3 in DNA: TGTGCCAGCAGCCGATACTACTATGAGCAGTTCTTC. As protein: CASSRYYYEQFF.

In the case of this clonotype: This sequence may be a read error, since a much larger clone differs from it by one base. This rearrangement joins TRBV5-5 to TRBJ2-5; TRBD1 is a possible D gene (5 bases). Germline V gene lookup returns CDR1 SGHKS and CDR2 YYEKEE (reference sequence). The CDR3 loop spans 14 amino acids. V shed 2 bases and J shed 1 base, with 9 bases lying between them. CDR3 nucleotide sequence: TGTGCCAGCAGCTTAAGGGGCGCCCAAGAGACCCAGTACTTC. It is translated as CASSLRGAQETQYF. Using reference TRBV5-5 and TRBJ2-5 for the parts outside the CDR3, the full variable domain is DAGVTQSPTHLIKTRGQQVTLRCSPISGHKSVSWYQQVLGQGPQFIFQYYEKEERGRGNFPDRFSARQFPNYSSELNVNALLLGDSALYLCASSLRGAQETQYFGPGTRLLVL.

The CDR3: CASSLNDRGVSYNEQFF. Here the CDR3 DNA reads TGCGCCAGCAGCTTGAACGACAGGGGGGTTTCCTACAATGAGCAGTTCTTC. The rearrangement uses TRBV5-1 and TRBJ2-1; 9 positions agree with TRBD1. Germline V gives CDR1 SGHRS, CDR2 YFSETQ. The CDR3 runs 17 residues. V lost 1 base and J lost 1; bases outside the gene matches: 6.

The gene calls are TRBV11-3 and TRBJ2-1, with D tentatively TRBD2 (5 bases). This CDR3 comprises 15 residues. Germline V gene data show CDR1 as SGHNT and CDR2 as YENEEA. Trimming removed 1 base from V and 10 bases from J, with 17 bases in between. CDR3 in amino acids: CASSLGARGRKEQFF. The CDR3 DNA sequence: TGTGCCAGCAGCTTAGGGGCCCGGGGTCGTAAAGAGCAGTTCTTC. Filled out from reference TRBV11-3 and TRBJ2-1, the complete variable domain reads EAGVVQSPRYKIIEKKQPVAFWCNPISGHNTLYWYLQNLGQGPELLIRYENEEAVDDSQLPKDRFSAERLKGVDSTLKIQPAELGDSAVYLCASSLGARGRKEQFFGPGTRLTVL.

As to this clonotype: Its ends do not fully match the called genes, so a read error is possible. The chain combines TRBV4-1 with TRBJ2-5, with 10 bases that match TRBD2. The length of the CDR3 is 16 residues. Per the germline V gene, CDR1 is MGHRA and CDR2 is YSYEKL. The chain's CDR3 is CASSLGASGRGESQYF. Written as DNA, the CDR3 is TGCGCCAGCAGCCTGGGTGCTAGCGGGAGAGGAGAGAGCCAGTACTTC.

In the case of this clonotype: A read error may produce the germline difference seen at one junction end. The CDR3 protein is CGSSEDRARAFF. Here the CDR3 DNA reads TGTGGCAGCAGCGAGGACAGGGCGCGGGCTTTCTTT. The chain has TRBV11-3 and TRBJ1-1; 8 nucleotides line up with TRBD1. Germline CDR1 and CDR2: SGHNT and YENEEA. This CDR3 is built from 12 residues. Based on the CDR3 plus reference TRBV11-3 and TRBJ1-1, the full variable domain is EAGVVQSPRYKIIEKKQPVAFWCNPISGHNTLYWYLQNLGQGPELLIRYENEEAVDDSQLPKDRFSAERLKGVDSTLKIQPAELGDSAVYLCGSSEDRARAFFGQGTRLTVV.

Of note for this clonotype: This may be a read error, as it is one base from a much larger clone. J is TRBJ2-3 and V is TRBV29-1; D is ambiguous. There are 14 residues in the CDR3. Germline assignment: CDR1 SQVTM and CDR2 ANQGSEA. In DNA, the CDR3 is TGCAGCTTTGATCTCGAAAGGGGCACAGATACGCAGTATTTT. This translates into CSFDLERGTDTQYF.

Worth noting for this clonotype: The junction shows a germline mismatch at one end, possibly a read error. V usage is TRBV28 and J usage is TRBJ2-1; D not resolved. CDR3 length: 12 residues. Germline V gene lookup returns CDR1 MDHEN and CDR2 SYDVKM. CDR3 residues: CASGLSLNEQFF. The CDR3 DNA reads TGTGCCAGCGGTTTATCCCTCAATGAGCAGTTCTTC.

Remarks on this clonotype: The junction differs from germline at one of its ends, possibly a read error. The chain carries TRBV6-1 and TRBJ2-7; TRBD1 is a possible D gene (5 bases). The germline CDR1 and CDR2 sequences are MNHNS and SASEGT. This CDR3 has 15 residues. The CDR3 DNA is TGTGCCAGCAGTGCTCCGGACAAAGCCTCCTACGATCAGTACTTC. Amino acid sequence: CASSAPDKASYDQYF.

Of note for this clonotype: This may be a read error: a much more frequent sequence differs by one nucleotide. The CDR3 does not end in the conserved phenylalanine or tryptophan, so this is likely a read error. This chain joins TRBV12-3 or TRBV12-4 and TRBJ1-4; the D is unclear. The CDR3 runs to 14 residues. Deletions cut 3 bases from V and 8 bases from J, with 13 bases between. As DNA, the CDR3 is TGTGCCAGCAGTTTCGCGAGCTCTCTCGAAAAACTGTTTATT. Translating gives CASSFASSLEKLFI.

On this clonotype: The junction and the germline gene differ at one end; a read error may be behind it. The chain employs TRBV11-2 and TRBJ1-2; D is unclear. This CDR3 is 15 amino acids long. The germline CDR1 and CDR2 sequences are SGHAT and FQNNGV. The CDR3 DNA reads as TGTGCCAGCAGCTTACTCCCCTATGGGGAAGAGGAGTACACCTTT. Translated: CASSLLPYGEEEYTF.

V is TRBV24-1 and J is TRBJ2-5; the match to TRBD2 covers 10 bases. This CDR3 comprises 16 residues. V shed 4 bases and J 3 bases; nucleotides not matched to a gene: 7. Germline assignment: CDR1 KGHDR and CDR2 SFDVKD. The CDR3 loop reads CATSDPGLAREETQYF. The CDR3 DNA follows: TGTGCCACCAGTGACCCGGGACTAGCGAGAGAAGAGACCCAGTACTTC.

Ten or more counts support this clonotype. The junction differs from germline at one of its ends, possibly a read error. CDR3 residues: CASSSRPGADIQYF. The CDR3 DNA reads as TGCGCCAGCAGCTCCCGACCTGGAGCAGACATTCAGTACTTC. This chain joins TRBV11-2 and TRBJ2-4; D call uncertain. Germline CDR1 and CDR2: SGHAT and FQNNGV. The CDR3 is 14 residues long.

This clonotype was recorded once. Possible read error: a much larger clone is one base away. The chain is built from TRBV5-8 and TRBJ2-1, with TRBD2 matching over 8 bases. V lost 4 bases, J lost 6 bases, and 12 bases stayed unmatched. CDR3 length equals 16 residues. Looked up from germline, CDR1 is SGHTS and CDR2 is YDEGEE. The CDR3 loop is CASSPQSGLVSNEQFF. CDR3 nucleotide sequence: TGTGCCAGCAGCCCACAGTCGGGACTAGTCTCCAATGAGCAGTTCTTC.

As to this clonotype: A read error may account for a junction end that differs from germline. V usage is TRBV11-3 and J usage is TRBJ2-1, with D perhaps matching TRBD2 (6 bases). Germline assignment: CDR1 SGHNT and CDR2 YENEEA. This CDR3 is built from 14 residues. CDR3 protein: CARSLLLGGVEQFF. As DNA, the CDR3 is TGTGCCAGGAGCTTACTTTTGGGGGGTGTTGAGCAGTTCTTC.